The 5 T cell receptor beta chains below all came from one sample that was sequenced in a study of cytomegalovirus exposure and HLA in healthy donors. Method: immunoSEQ multiplex PCR; TCRdb's copy keeps in-frame clones and lacks some. The sample has fewer than 85,000 clones, less than 95% seen once. What was sequenced was PBMCs. These TCRs come from a woman aged 18-35 years in good health and CMV-seronegative.

This chain connects TRBV5-6 to TRBJ1-6; tentatively, D is TRBD1 (5 bases). Per the germline V gene, CDR1 is SGHDT and CDR2 is YYEEEE. Trimming cost V 0 bases and J 6 bases, with 16 bases left between them. This CDR3 region has 17 residues. CDR3 protein: CASSLGMSTVRNSPLHF. DNA for the CDR3: TGTGCCAGCAGCTTGGGGATGTCGACAGTTCGTAATTCACCCCTCCACTTT.

The J gene is TRBJ2-1, the V gene TRBV27; 8 positions match TRBD1. This CDR3 comprises 14 residues. Germline V gene sequence: CDR1 MNHEY, CDR2 SMNVEV (reference sequence). Trimming cost V 7 bases and J 8 bases; bases outside gene matches: 10. CDR3 sequence reads: CASTGGSGWDEQFF. CDR3 sequence (DNA): TGTGCCAGCACAGGGGGCTCAGGGTGGGATGAGCAGTTCTTC.

The rearrangement links TRBV15 to TRBJ2-2, with 7 bases fitting TRBD1. Germline V CDR1 and CDR2: LNHNV, YYDKDF (reference sequence). Losses at the gene ends were 7 bases for V and 3 bases for J; bases not matched to a gene: 8. The CDR3 is 15 amino acids. CDR3 amino acids: CATKTGVVDTGELFF. CDR3 nucleotide sequence: TGTGCCACCAAAACAGGGGTGGTGGACACCGGGGAGCTGTTTTTT.

V gene TRBV29-1 combines with J gene TRBJ1-1, with D possibly matching TRBD1 (5 bases). Germline-derived CDR1 and CDR2 are SQVTM and ANQGSEA. The CDR3 covers 14 residues. Deletions cut 5 bases from V and 1 base from J, with 14 bases between. CDR3 sequence reads: CSVRSGRANTEAFF. For the CDR3, the DNA is TGCAGCGTTCGTTCCGGCAGGGCGAACACTGAAGCTTTCTTT.

The CDR3 nucleotides read TGTGCCAGCAGTTTATTCTCAGGGAACACTGAAGCTTTCTTT. Encoded protein: CASSLFSGNTEAFF. V and J are TRBV28 and TRBJ1-1, with D unclear. Germline V gene sequence: CDR1 MDHEN, CDR2 SYDVKM. The CDR3 contains 14 residues. V was clipped by 1 base and J by 1 base, with 7 bases between them.